What follows are 12 T cell receptor beta chains derived from one specimen sequenced in a study of spatial heterogeneity in lung cancer. This sample's time point: sample taken at primary tumor resection. TCRdb re-analysed the 5' RACE reads in MiXCR, keeping a single row per CDR3 protein. In the table there are about 61,000 distinct CDR3 sequences, about 6.3% of which are singletons. The sample here was PBMCs, taken at surgery. These receptors all stem from a female donor with early-stage non-small cell lung cancer.

This clonotype was detected ten times or more. The rearrangement links TRBV20-1 to TRBJ2-5; TRBD2 matches at 9 bases. The CDR3 extends over 15 amino acids. V shed 6 bases and J 5 bases; nucleotides not matched to a gene: 13. CDR1 and CDR2 from the germline V gene are DFQATT and SNEGSKA (reference sequence). CDR3 sequence reads: CSASPPSGEWETQYF. The CDR3 coding sequence is TGCAGTGCCAGCCCCCCTAGCGGGGAGTGGGAGACCCAGTACTTC.

The chain is built from TRBV28 and TRBJ1-2; D call uncertain. The CDR3 spans 14 residues. Trimming left V 6 bases short and J 4 bases short, with 15 bases between. Germline assignment: CDR1 MDHEN and CDR2 SYDVKM. The CDR3 region is CASSSPQDPYGYTF. As DNA, the CDR3 is TGTGCCAGCAGCTCCCCCCAGGACCCCTATGGCTACACCTTC.

This clonotype was recorded many times. This chain links TRBV5-1 with TRBJ2-5, with D perhaps given as TRBD1 or TRBD2 (5 bases each). V lost 7 bases to trimming and J lost 1 base, with 14 bases between them. Germline V gene data show CDR1 as SGHRS and CDR2 as YFSETQ. This CDR3 spans 14 amino acids. CDR3 bases: TGCGCCAGCGGAAGAGGGGAAATCCAAGAGACCCAGTACTTC. Protein sequence: CASGRGEIQETQYF.

This clonotype has a handful of counts. The chain carries TRBV6-1 and TRBJ1-5; D might be TRBD1 (5 bases). Per germline, CDR1 MNHNS and CDR2 SASEGT. The CDR3 loop spans 13 amino acids. V was pared by 10 bases and J by 4 bases, with 14 bases between. DNA for the CDR3: TGTGCCAACTCACAGACAGAAAATCAGCCCCAGCATTTT. Translation: CANSQTENQPQHF.

There are a few counts of this clonotype. V gene TRBV11-2 combines with J gene TRBJ2-1; 9 nucleotides line up with TRBD2. CDR3 length equals 15 residues. The germline CDR1 and CDR2 sequences are SGHAT and FQNNGV. V was clipped by 0 bases and J by 5 bases; unmatched bases: 2. The CDR3 DNA reads TGTGCCAGCAGCTTAGATGGACTAGCGCACAATGAGCAGTTCTTC. It yields the protein CASSLDGLAHNEQFF.

This clonotype has ten or more counts. J is TRBJ2-3 and V is TRBV9, with 9 bases fitting TRBD2. V dropped 2 bases and J dropped 4; count of bases not matched to a gene: 11. Germline V gene sequence: CDR1 SGDLS, CDR2 YYNGEE. There are 17 residues in the CDR3. The CDR3: CASSVGGGASLADTQYF. For the CDR3, the DNA is TGTGCCAGCAGCGTTGGCGGGGGGGCCTCTCTGGCAGATACGCAGTATTTT.

By proportion, this clonotype is medium-sized. The chain employs TRBV11-2 and TRBJ2-3; 10 nucleotides line up with TRBD2. V shed 6 bases and J 0 bases; nucleotides not matched to a gene: 21. CDR3 length equals 21 residues. CDR1 is SGHAT, CDR2 FQNNGV, per germline. The CDR3: CASRTGLANSNLRTSTDTQYF. The DNA of the CDR3 is TGTGCCAGCAGGACGGGACTAGCGAACTCTAACTTGCGAACTAGCACAGATACGCAGTATTTT.

Many counts were recorded for this clonotype. This chain uses TRBV28 with TRBJ2-3; 8 bases line up with TRBD2. The CDR3 spans 16 residues. V was pared by 4 bases and J by 6 bases, with 12 bases of the junction left unmatched. Germline CDR1 is MDHEN and CDR2 is SYDVKM. Here the CDR3 DNA reads TGTGCCAGCAGTTCCCTTGAGGGGCTAGCGGGCGATACGCAGTATTTT. Its translation is CASSSLEGLAGDTQYF.

V is TRBV7-2 and J is TRBJ1-1; TRBD1 matches 7 bases. CDR3 length: 12 amino acids. The V and J ends lost 5 bases and 9 bases, in that order; junction bases with no gene match: 6. Germline V CDR1 and CDR2: SGHTA, FQGNSA. The CDR3 DNA follows: TGTGCCAGCAGCCAGGGGGGGGATAAAGCTTTCTTT. Translating gives CASSQGGDKAFF.

Ten or more counts support this clonotype. V usage is TRBV12-3 or TRBV12-4 and J usage is TRBJ2-5; the D gene could be TRBD1 or TRBD2 (5 bases each). V was clipped by 1 base and J by 6 bases, with 6 bases between them. The CDR3 is 12 amino acids. CDR3 nucleotides: TGTGCCAGCAGTTTAGGGGGACAGACCCAGTACTTC. It yields the protein CASSLGGQTQYF.

The table lists this clonotype with many counts. The V gene is TRBV5-1, the J gene TRBJ1-1, with TRBD1 identical over 8 bases. The CDR3 spans 14 residues. V shed 4 bases and J 5 bases; nucleotides not matched to a gene: 7. Looked up from germline, CDR1 is SGHRS and CDR2 is YFSETQ. The CDR3 DNA is TGCGCCAGCAGCGGGTGGACAGGGTTGACTGAAGCTTTCTTT. As protein: CASSGWTGLTEAFF.

There are many counts of this clonotype. The V and J genes are TRBV12-3 or TRBV12-4 and TRBJ1-2, with D maybe TRBD1 (5 bases). The germline V and J ends were trimmed by 3 bases and 8 bases, with 16 bases remaining between them. The CDR3 has 14 residues. The CDR3 sequence: CASSFETAHQGYTF. CDR3 nucleotides: TGTGCCAGCAGTTTTGAGACAGCACACCAGGGCTACACCTTC.